The 5 T cell receptor beta chains below come from one sample, sequenced in a study of cytomegalovirus exposure and HLA in healthy donors. The PCR made use of 60 Vbeta and 13 Jbeta primers. Repertoires were generated with immunoSEQ multiplex PCR, while TCRdb's copy carries only in-frame clones and drops some. The data show about 160,000 clones, 81% seen once. The sequencing sample was made of PBMCs. The receptor source for this set is a woman between 45 and 60 years old in good health and CMV-seronegative.

This clone showed up just once. The V gene is TRBV28, the J gene TRBJ2-7; 8 nucleotides align to TRBD1. The CDR3 is 15 residues long. The germline V gene has CDR1 MDHEN and CDR2 SYDVKM. V gave up 4 bases and J gave up 3 bases; unmatched junction bases: 8. The CDR3 reads CASSSADRVNYEQYF. In DNA form, the CDR3 reads TGTGCCAGCAGTTCCGCGGACAGGGTAAACTACGAGCAGTACTTC.

Turning to this clone: Compared with germline, one end of the junction differs, possibly owing to a read error. The rearrangement links TRBV9 to TRBJ2-7, with D maybe TRBD1 (5 bases). The CDR3 loop spans 14 amino acids. Germline V gene sequence: CDR1 SGDLS, CDR2 YYNGEE. CDR3 coding DNA: TGTGCCAGCAGCCCACGAGGACACCCCTACGAGCAATACTTC. It is translated as CASSPRGHPYEQYF.

The chain couples TRBV28 to TRBJ1-5; D might be TRBD1 (5 bases). Between the trimmed V and J ends, which lost 10 bases and 7 bases, there was a span of 14 bases. The CDR3 extends over 12 amino acids. Germline CDR1 reads MDHEN; CDR2 reads SYDVKM. CDR3 sequence: CATGGLEQPQHF. The CDR3, as DNA: TGTGCCACTGGGGGGTTGGAGCAGCCCCAGCATTTT.

This sequence joins TRBV2 and TRBJ2-7; 12 positions agree with TRBD2. Germline assignment: CDR1 SNHLY and CDR2 FYNNEI. With 8 bases clipped from V and 4 bases from J, the junction kept 9 bases outside the gene matches. This CDR3 is 15 amino acids long. The CDR3 sequence is CASSPWTSGDYEQYF. The CDR3 DNA reads TGTGCCAGCTCACCCTGGACTAGCGGGGATTACGAGCAGTACTTC.

V is TRBV6-6 and J is TRBJ2-1; D is perhaps TRBD1 (6 bases). Germline CDR1 reads MNHNY; CDR2 reads SVGAGI (reference sequence). Trimming removed 2 bases at V and 8 bases at J, with 7 bases between. The CDR3 has 12 residues. As DNA, the CDR3 is TGTGCCAGCAGTTACCGGACAGATGAGCAGTTCTTC. Protein: CASSYRTDEQFF.